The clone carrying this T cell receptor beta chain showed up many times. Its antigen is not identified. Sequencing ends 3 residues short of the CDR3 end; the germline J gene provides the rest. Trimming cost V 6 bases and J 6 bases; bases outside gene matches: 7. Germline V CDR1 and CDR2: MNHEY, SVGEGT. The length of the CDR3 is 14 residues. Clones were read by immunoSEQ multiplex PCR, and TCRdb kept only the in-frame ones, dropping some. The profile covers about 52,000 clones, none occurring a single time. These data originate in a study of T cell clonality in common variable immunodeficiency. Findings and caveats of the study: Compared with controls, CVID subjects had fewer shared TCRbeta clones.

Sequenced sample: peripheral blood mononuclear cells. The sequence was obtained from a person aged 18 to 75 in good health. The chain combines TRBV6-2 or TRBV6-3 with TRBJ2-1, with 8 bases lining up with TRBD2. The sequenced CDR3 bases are TGTGCCAGCAGCACACTAGCGGCGGGCAATGAG. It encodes CASSTLAAGNE. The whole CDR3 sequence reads CASSTLAAGNEQFF.